The present entry profiles one TCR beta chain with its context. The data were taken from a study of T cell responses to AZD1222 COVID-19 vaccine. This CDR3 spans 13 amino acids. V shed 1 base and J shed 8 bases, with 11 bases lying between them. Germline lookup yields CDR1 SEHNR and CDR2 FQNEAQ (reference sequence). The data were produced by immunoSEQ multiplex PCR, yet TCRdb's version contains in-frame clones alone and is incomplete. This sample carries about 110,000 clones, approximately 90% of them seen once, and the ten largest clones take roughly 3%. The specimen comprised peripheral blood, sampled on day 0 of AZD1222 vaccination. The chain employs TRBV7-9 and TRBJ1-2, with D possibly TRBD1 on 5 matching bases. This TCR came from an adult in good health. CDR3 bases: TGTGCCAGCAGCTTAGTGACAGAATTAGGCTACACCTTC. Its protein product is CASSLVTELGYTF.